Listed here are 27 T cell receptor beta chains from one sample, sequenced in a study of shared clonotypes between healthy human individuals. Assay: immunoSEQ multiplex PCR; the TCRdb copy retains only in-frame clones and omits some. The profile shows a few hundred thousand clones, around 77% of them singletons. Source material: PBMCs. The receptors here all came from a woman aged 35 to 49 in good health. Some clones in this sample may be carry-over from other donors' samples.

The rearrangement uses TRBV11-3 and TRBJ2-2; perhaps TRBD1 as D (5 bases). The V and J ends lost 1 base and 2 bases respectively, with 8 bases between them. Germline loops: CDR1 SGHNT, CDR2 YENEEA. This CDR3 spans 15 amino acids. The CDR3 is CASSLGGANTGELFF. In DNA form, the CDR3 reads TGTGCCAGCAGCTTAGGTGGGGCAAACACCGGGGAGCTGTTTTTT. The full variable domain, its missing parts supplied by reference TRBV11-3 and TRBJ2-2, is EAGVVQSPRYKIIEKKQPVAFWCNPISGHNTLYWYLQNLGQGPELLIRYENEEAVDDSQLPKDRFSAERLKGVDSTLKIQPAELGDSAVYLCASSLGGANTGELFFGEGSRLTVL.

The rearrangement links TRBV5-1 to TRBJ2-5; D may be TRBD1 (6 bases). The germline V gene has CDR1 SGHRS and CDR2 YFSETQ. There are 14 residues in the CDR3. Between the trimmed V and J ends, which lost 4 bases and 5 bases, there was a span of 15 bases. The CDR3 region is CASSEQGPEETQYF. Written as DNA, the CDR3 is TGCGCCAGCAGCGAACAGGGTCCGGAGGAGACCCAGTACTTC.

This clone showed up just once. The rearrangement links TRBV18 to TRBJ2-5; 9 bases map to TRBD1. Germline V CDR1 and CDR2: KGHSH, LQKENI. This CDR3 has 15 residues. V was clipped by 3 bases and J by 6 bases; unmatched bases: 8. The CDR3 here is CASSPSRDRAQTQYF. As DNA, the CDR3 is TGTGCCAGCTCACCCAGCCGGGACAGGGCTCAGACCCAGTACTTC.

The chain is built from TRBV19 and TRBJ1-5; D gene unclear. The germline gives CDR1 LNHDA, CDR2 SQIVND (reference sequence). V gave up 2 bases and J gave up 3 bases, with 5 bases separating them. The CDR3 has 13 residues. The CDR3 protein is CASSIQVNQPQHF. The CDR3 nucleotides read TGTGCCAGTAGTATACAGGTCAATCAGCCCCAGCATTTT.

The chain carries TRBV6-5 and TRBJ1-1; D possibly corresponds to TRBD1 (5 bases). This CDR3 is 14 amino acids long. Germline loops: CDR1 MNHEY, CDR2 SVGAGI. Trimming cost V 6 bases and J 6 bases, with 17 bases left between them. The CDR3 DNA reads TGTGCCAGCAGCCCGGGACGAAGGGACGCTGAAGCTTTCTTT. Translation gives CASSPGRRDAEAFF.

V usage is TRBV6-6 and J usage is TRBJ2-2; 11 bases are shared with TRBD1. Germline assignment: CDR1 MNHNY and CDR2 SVGAGI (reference sequence). The CDR3 is made up of 14 amino acids. J lost 8 bases, V lost 6 bases, and 5 bases had no gene match. The CDR3 here is CASSGTGGRGELFF. CDR3 DNA: TGTGCCAGCAGCGGGACAGGGGGTAGGGGGGAGCTGTTTTTT.

This clone was recorded once. The rearrangement joins TRBV28 to TRBJ2-7, with D possibly being TRBD2 (5 bases). V lost 7 bases to trimming and J lost 0 bases, with 13 bases between them. From germline, CDR1 is MDHEN and CDR2 SYDVKM. There are 14 residues in the CDR3. The CDR3 DNA sequence: TGTGCCAGCACCCTGTTAGCGAGCTCCTACGAGCAGTACTTC. It yields the protein CASTLLASSYEQYF. Full variable domain (outside the CDR3, taken from reference TRBV28 and TRBJ2-7): DVKVTQSSRYLVKRTGEKVFLECVQDMDHENMFWYRQDPGLGLRLIYFSYDVKMKEKGDIPEGYSVSREKKERFSLILESASTNQTSMYLCASTLLASSYEQYFGPGTRLTVT.

The table lists this clone with a count of one. The chain recombines TRBV6-6 with TRBJ2-7; 9 bases fit TRBD1. The CDR3 length is 15 residues. Looked up from germline, CDR1 is MNHNY and CDR2 is SVGAGI (reference sequence). V was pared by 6 bases and J by 6 bases, with 12 bases of the junction left unmatched. This CDR3 is CASRPNRDRATEQYF. The CDR3 coding sequence is TGTGCCAGCAGACCTAACCGGGACAGGGCGACCGAGCAGTACTTC.

The J gene is TRBJ2-1, the V gene TRBV7-2; TRBD2 matches at 10 bases. J gave up 9 bases and V 3 bases, and 8 bases lay outside the gene matches. CDR1 and CDR2 (germline): SGHTA, FQGNSA. This CDR3 spans 15 amino acids. The CDR3 DNA sequence: TGTGCCAGCAGCTTGCTAGCGGGAGAGAGTGGTGAGCAGTTCTTC. Translating it yields CASSLLAGESGEQFF.

The chain recombines TRBV21-1 with TRBJ2-2. TRBV21-1 is flagged as a pseudogene. The CDR3 totals 15 residues. CDR3 sequence (DNA): TGTGCCAGCAATACCCGGGGGCTAGGCACCGGGGAGCTGTTTTTT. This codes for CASNTRGLGTGELFF.

There are a few counts of this clone. Other DNA sequences in the sample encode the same CDR3. This chain joins TRBV30 and TRBJ1-5; D is possibly TRBD1 (5 bases). The V end lost 0 bases, the J end lost 3 bases, and 9 bases lay between the germline ends. Germline V CDR1 and CDR2: GTSNPN, SVGIG (reference sequence). The CDR3 is 14 amino acids. CDR3 in DNA: TGTGCCTGGAGTGTATCAGGGTTCAATCAGCCCCAGCATTTT. Its translation is CAWSVSGFNQPQHF.

This clone was seen more than once but under ten times. The chain couples TRBV30 to TRBJ2-5, with D tentatively TRBD2 (6 bases). The V end was cut by 5 bases, the J end by 1 base, with 14 bases between. Germline CDR1 GTSNPN, CDR2 SVGIG (reference sequence). The CDR3 spans 14 residues. CDR3 sequence: CAWDFGGPQETQYF. The CDR3 DNA sequence: TGTGCCTGGGATTTTGGAGGGCCCCAAGAGACCCAGTACTTC. The full variable domain, rest sourced from reference TRBV30 and TRBJ2-5, is SQTIHQWPATLVQPVGSPLSLECTVEGTSNPNLYWYRQAAGRGLQLLFYSVGIGQISSEVPQNLSASRPQDRQFILSSKKLLLSDSGFYLCAWDFGGPQETQYFGPGTRLLVL.

The chain employs TRBV7-9 and TRBJ2-3, with no clear D. The germline CDR1 and CDR2 sequences are SEHNR and FQNEAQ (reference sequence). Trimming left V 3 bases short and J 0 bases short, with 7 bases between. The CDR3 is 14 residues long. The CDR3, as DNA: TGTGCCAGCAGCTTTGAAGGGAGCACAGATACGCAGTATTTT. Encoded protein: CASSFEGSTDTQYF.

The chain recombines TRBV19 with TRBJ1-5, with D unresolved. The CDR3 extends over 13 amino acids. V lost 3 bases and J 7 bases, leaving 10 bases between the germline ends. Germline V gene data show CDR1 as LNHDA and CDR2 as SQIVND (reference sequence). CDR3 residues: CASSMAGLQPQHF. CDR3 nucleotide sequence: TGTGCCAGTAGTATGGCGGGGTTGCAGCCCCAGCATTTT.

The chain recombines TRBV5-6 with TRBJ2-5, with a weak D call TRBD1 (6 bases). Germline V gives CDR1 SGHDT, CDR2 YYEEEE. Trimming pared 0 bases from V and 4 bases from J, leaving 13 bases between. The CDR3 is 15 amino acids. CDR3 in amino acids: CASSLGQETGETQYF. CDR3 coding DNA: TGTGCCAGCAGCTTGGGACAAGAGACAGGAGAGACCCAGTACTTC.

This chain links TRBV10-1 with TRBJ2-1; D unclear. Germline loops: CDR1 WNHNN, CDR2 SYGVQD (reference sequence). This CDR3 comprises 13 residues. Trimming removed 2 bases from V and 6 bases from J, with 8 bases in between. For the CDR3, the DNA is TGCGCCAGCAGTGAGGGCGATGGCAATGAGCAGTTCTTC. This gives the protein CASSEGDGNEQFF.

The V call is TRBV10-3, the J call TRBJ1-2, with D perhaps matching TRBD1 (5 bases). CDR3 length equals 17 residues. The V end lost 0 bases, the J end lost 0 bases, and 14 bases lay between the germline ends. The germline V gene encodes CDR1 ENHRY and CDR2 SYGVKD. The CDR3 DNA is TGTGCCATCAGTGAGTCGTTTACGAGGGGAGCTAACTATGGCTACACCTTC. Translating it yields CAISESFTRGANYGYTF.

The chain is built from TRBV7-9 and TRBJ1-1; D gene uncertain. The CDR3 loop spans 13 amino acids. Trimming took off 7 bases at V and 3 bases at J, with 12 bases between the two ends. Germline CDR1 SEHNR, CDR2 FQNEAQ (reference sequence). The CDR3 reads CASTPYLDTEAFF. As DNA, the CDR3 is TGTGCCAGCACCCCCTATTTGGACACTGAAGCTTTCTTT.

In regard to this clone: A far more abundant clone sits one base away, making this likely a read error. This likely comes from a read error, as the CDR3 has no conserved phenylalanine or tryptophan at its end. This sequence joins TRBV30 and TRBJ1-1, with a possible D match to TRBD1 (5 bases). Germline V gene lookup returns CDR1 GTSNPN and CDR2 SVGIG (reference sequence). The CDR3 spans 13 residues. V was clipped by 2 bases and J by 5 bases, with 12 bases between them. The CDR3 sequence is CAWSIDSGTEAFS. The CDR3 bases are TGTGCCTGGAGTATAGACAGTGGGACTGAAGCTTTCTCT.

This chain connects TRBV7-8 to TRBJ1-2; D may be TRBD1 (6 bases). Germline V gene sequence: CDR1 SGHVS, CDR2 FQNEAQ. Trimming left V 4 bases short and J 4 bases short, with 10 bases between. The CDR3 is 13 amino acids. This CDR3 is CASSSYRAYGYTF. The CDR3 DNA is TGTGCCAGCAGCTCGTACAGGGCCTATGGCTACACCTTC.

This clone was recorded many times. The rearrangement joins TRBV2 to TRBJ1-1; possibly TRBD1 for D (5 bases). This CDR3 is 12 amino acids long. Germline CDR1 and CDR2: SNHLY and FYNNEI. V was cut by 8 bases and J by 4 bases, with 11 bases left in between. CDR3 sequence: CASGGESTEAFF. CDR3 in DNA: TGTGCCAGCGGGGGGGAGTCCACTGAAGCTTTCTTT.

This chain links TRBV28 with TRBJ1-4, with D unclear. Germline CDR1 and CDR2: MDHEN and SYDVKM. The CDR3 loop spans 15 amino acids. V shed 1 base and J shed 7 bases, with 13 bases lying between them. This chain's CDR3 is CASSLLDRAGEKLFF. CDR3 DNA: TGTGCCAGCAGTTTATTGGACCGGGCTGGTGAAAAACTGTTTTTT.

The chain has TRBV7-9 and TRBJ2-3, with TRBD2 matching over 7 bases. The CDR3 has 17 amino acids. The germline gives CDR1 SEHNR, CDR2 FQNEAQ (reference sequence). V lost 6 bases, J lost 6 bases, and 18 bases stayed unmatched. Written as DNA, the CDR3 is TGTGCCAGCAGGGAGGCGGGAGTGGGGTTGCACGAGGATACGCAGTATTTT. Its protein product is CASREAGVGLHEDTQYF.

Notes on this clone: Different DNA sequences within this sample yield the same CDR3. V gene TRBV29-1 combines with J gene TRBJ2-6; D call uncertain. This CDR3 comprises 13 residues. V lost 4 bases and J lost 0, with 4 bases in between. Germline V gene data show CDR1 as SQVTM and CDR2 as ANQGSEA. The CDR3 bases are TGCAGCGTTGTGGTCTCTGGGGCCAACGTCCTGACTTTC. As protein: CSVVVSGANVLTF. Looking up the rest from reference TRBV29-1 and TRBJ2-6 gives the full variable domain: SAVISQKPSRDICQRGTSLTIQCQVDSQVTMMFWYRQQPGQSLTLIATANQGSEATYESGFVIDKFPISRPNLTFSTLTVSNMSPEDSSIYLCSVVVSGANVLTFGAGSRLTVL.

The CDR3 protein is CASSATPGTTLGEQYF. The CDR3 DNA reads as TGTGCCAGCAGCGCAACCCCCGGGACAACCCTCGGCGAGCAGTACTTC. The rearrangement uses TRBV5-4 and TRBJ2-7; possibly TRBD1 for D (6 bases). CDR3 size: 16 residues. Trimming removed 4 bases at V and 6 bases at J, with 23 bases between. Germline V gene data show CDR1 as SGHNT and CDR2 as YYREEE (reference sequence).

The chain is built from TRBV28 and TRBJ1-1; D uncertain. This CDR3 has 13 residues. V shed 6 bases and J shed 6 bases, with 14 bases lying between them. Germline assignment: CDR1 MDHEN and CDR2 SYDVKM. CDR3 protein: CASSPQSVPEAFF. The CDR3, as DNA: TGTGCCAGCAGCCCCCAAAGCGTCCCTGAAGCTTTCTTT.

The chain is built from TRBV19 and TRBJ1-1; tentative D call: TRBD1 (5 bases). The germline CDR1 and CDR2 sequences are LNHDA and SQIVND (reference sequence). V lost 5 bases, J lost 4 bases, and 11 bases lay in between. This CDR3 region has 13 residues. The CDR3 nucleotides are TGTGCCAGTAGTTTACAGAGGGGCACTGAAGCTTTCTTT. Its protein product is CASSLQRGTEAFF. The whole variable domain, remainder taken from reference TRBV19 and TRBJ1-1, is DGGITQSPKYLFRKEGQNVTLSCEQNLNHDAMYWYRQDPGQGLRLIYYSQIVNDFQKGDIAEGYSVSREKKESFPLTVTSAQKNPTAFYLCASSLQRGTEAFFGQGTRLTVV.